One and the same sample provided the 5 T cell receptor beta chains below, sequenced in a study of T-cell reconstitution after alpha-beta-depleted transplantation in children. Unique molecular identifiers were built into the TCRbeta library. TCRdb reprocessed the PCR reads via MiXCR and lists one record per CDR3 protein. Of about 130,000 distinct CDR3 sequences in the sample, about 9.6% are singletons; the top ten hold approximately 25%. Here the sequenced sample was PBMCs, mostly from graft donor cells, taken 180 days after TCRalphabeta/CD19-depleted stem cell transplant. The receptors here all came from a girl under three years old who had a stem cell transplant for combined immunodeficiency, so the T cells may come from the graft donor.

This clonotype occurred many times. The chain carries TRBV20-1 and TRBJ2-5; D is uncertain. CDR1 is DFQATT, CDR2 SNEGSKA, per germline (reference sequence). V shed 0 bases and J shed 5 bases, with 4 bases lying between them. CDR3 length: 11 residues. The CDR3 region is CSARDLETQYF. DNA of the CDR3: TGCAGTGCTAGAGATCTGGAGACCCAGTACTTC.

The chain is built from TRBV28 and TRBJ2-5; D is unclear. The CDR3 has 14 residues. The V end was cut by 2 bases, the J end by 5 bases, with 12 bases between. Germline CDR1 is MDHEN and CDR2 is SYDVKM. The CDR3 loop is CASSLIGLGETQYF. CDR3 DNA: TGTGCCAGCAGTTTAATAGGGTTAGGGGAGACCCAGTACTTC.

The chain employs TRBV6-1 and TRBJ1-1, with D possibly being TRBD1 (6 bases). With 5 bases removed from V and 0 bases from J, the gap between germline ends came to 16 bases. CDR3 length equals 16 residues. The V gene's germline CDR1 is MNHNS and CDR2 SASEGT. CDR3 in amino acids: CASSHRQVPMNTEAFF. CDR3 bases: TGTGCCAGCAGTCATAGACAGGTACCAATGAACACTGAAGCTTTCTTT.

In its sample, this clonotype was seen a few times. This chain joins TRBV20-1 and TRBJ2-7, with 7 bases aligning to TRBD1. The germline CDR1 and CDR2 sequences are DFQATT and SNEGSKA (reference sequence). Losses at the gene ends were 0 bases for V and 2 bases for J; bases not matched to a gene: 10. The CDR3 consists of 16 residues. The CDR3 nucleotides read TGCAGTGCTAGAGATCCCTGGGGACAGCTCCCCTACGAGCAGTACTTC. It specifies CSARDPWGQLPYEQYF.

The V gene is TRBV5-1, the J gene TRBJ2-5; TRBD2 might be the D (5 bases). This CDR3 is built from 13 residues. Trimming pared 2 bases from V and 7 bases from J, leaving 12 bases between. Germline V gives CDR1 SGHRS, CDR2 YFSETQ. CDR3 residues: CASSLDLAGTQYF. The DNA of the CDR3 is TGCGCCAGCAGCTTAGATCTAGCCGGGACCCAGTACTTC.